The 20 T cell receptor beta chains reported below all come from one sample, sequenced in a study of prognosis after radiotherapy for stage I lung cancer. Starting from genomic DNA, TCR beta CDR3 was amplified through two-round multiplex PCR. Primers specific to each TRBV and TRBJ gene were used in first-round PCR. One entry per CDR3 protein, called by TCRdb with MiXCR from the multiplex PCR reads. The table lists about 28,000 distinct CDR3 sequences, approximately 44% of them singletons. The sample was PBMCs, taken before or after stereotactic body radiation therapy (not recorded which). Source of these receptors: a donor aged 50 or older with non-small cell lung cancer.

In its sample, this clonotype was seen many times. The CDR3 reads CSAPRTGEGEQFF. The CDR3 nucleotides are TGCAGTGCTCCCCGGACAGGGGAGGGGGAGCAGTTCTTC. This rearrangement joins TRBV20-1 to TRBJ2-1; 9 bases are shared with TRBD1. Germline V lookup: CDR1 DFQATT, CDR2 SNEGSKA (reference sequence). The CDR3 loop spans 13 amino acids. Trimming at V came to 5 bases and at J to 10 bases, leaving 9 bases not matched to a gene.

V gene TRBV7-9 combines with J gene TRBJ2-3; D is perhaps TRBD1 (5 bases). CDR1 SEHNR and CDR2 FQNEAQ come from the germline V gene (reference sequence). V was clipped by 4 bases and J by 6 bases, with 14 bases between them. This CDR3 is built from 14 residues. The CDR3 sequence: CASSSVQSGDTQYF. CDR3 bases: TGTGCCAGCAGCTCCGTACAGTCAGGGGATACGCAGTATTTT. The whole variable domain, remainder taken from reference TRBV7-9 and TRBJ2-3, is DTGVSQNPRHKITKRGQNVTFRCDPISEHNRLYWYRQTLGQGPEFLTYFQNEAQLEKSRLLSDRFSAERPKGSFSTLEIQRTEQGDSAMYLCASSSVQSGDTQYFGPGTRLTVL.

The CDR3 DNA sequence: TGTGCCAGCAGCTTGAGGACAACTAGCACAGATACGCAGTATTTT. Protein product: CASSLRTTSTDTQYF. This sequence joins TRBV7-2 and TRBJ2-3, with D maybe TRBD1 (5 bases). Germline CDR1 and CDR2: SGHTA and FQGNSA. This CDR3 contains 15 residues. Between the trimmed V and J ends, which lost 3 bases and 0 bases, there was a span of 10 bases.

Remarks on this clonotype: A clone one base away is much larger, so this may be a read error. J is TRBJ2-3 and V is TRBV7-9; no clear D. The V gene's germline CDR1 is SEHNR and CDR2 FQNEAQ (reference sequence). CDR3 length equals 15 residues. The CDR3 DNA is TGTGCCAGCAACTTAGGTGGCCCGCCGGTAGATACGCAGTATTTT. Its translation is CASNLGGPPVDTQYF.

By share, this clonotype counts as medium-sized. The DNA for the CDR3 is TGTGCCAGCATTGCCGGGGGGGAGACTGAAGCTTTCTTT. Amino acid sequence: CASIAGGETEAFF. The chain employs TRBV28 and TRBJ1-1; weak D call: TRBD1 (5 bases). Germline-derived CDR1 and CDR2 are MDHEN and SYDVKM. The CDR3 extends over 13 amino acids. With 7 bases removed from V and 5 bases from J, the gap between germline ends came to 14 bases.

This clonotype was counted ten times or more. The V gene is TRBV7-8, the J gene TRBJ2-1; 7 positions agree with TRBD2. The CDR3 has 15 amino acids. The trim removed 5 bases at V and 9 bases at J, leaving 13 bases unmatched. CDR1 SGHVS and CDR2 FQNEAQ come from the germline V gene. Here the CDR3 reads CASSDGGRADLEQFF. The CDR3 region has the DNA TGTGCCAGCAGCGACGGGGGGAGGGCCGATCTTGAGCAGTTCTTC.

This chain uses TRBV28 with TRBJ1-2; D unresolved. Deletions cut 2 bases from V and 10 bases from J, with 17 bases between. From germline, CDR1 is MDHEN and CDR2 SYDVKM. This CDR3 has 14 amino acids. The CDR3 DNA sequence: TGTGCCAGCAGTTTAGGGGTGTCGCTGAATTTCTACACCTTC. Its translation: CASSLGVSLNFYTF.

This clonotype was detected many times. Written as DNA, the CDR3 is TGTGCCAGCAGTGAACTAGGGGGGGGTGAGAGCGAGACCCAGTACTTC. It codes for CASSELGGGESETQYF. The chain is built from TRBV2 and TRBJ2-5, with TRBD2 as a possible D gene (7 bases). Per germline, CDR1 SNHLY and CDR2 FYNNEI. Trimming left V 2 bases short and J 5 bases short, with 18 bases between. The length of the CDR3 is 16 residues. Full variable domain (rest looked up from reference TRBV2 and TRBJ2-5): EPEVTQTPSHQVTQMGQEVILRCVPISNHLYFYWYRQILGQKVEFLVSFYNNEISEKSEIFDDQFSVERPDGSNFTLKIRSTKLEDSAMYFCASSELGGGESETQYFGPGTRLLVL.

For this clonotype: With a far larger clone one base away, a read error is the likely cause. The gene calls are TRBV7-9 and TRBJ1-1; D remains unclear. The CDR3 is 13 residues long. The germline gives CDR1 SEHNR, CDR2 FQNEAQ (reference sequence). The CDR3 loop is CAGSPSLNTEAFF. CDR3 sequence (DNA): TGTGCCGGCAGCCCGAGCCTGAACACTGAAGCTTTCTTT.

In the case of this clonotype: A read error is the likely source, as a far larger clone sits one nucleotide away. The chain has TRBV5-1 and TRBJ2-7; 8 bases are shared with TRBD2. The J call is in doubt because the DNA end fits TRBJ2-5 better. The V gene's germline CDR1 is SGHRS and CDR2 YFSETQ. The length of the CDR3 is 16 residues. The CDR3 sequence: CASSGAGLDRVETQYF. CDR3 nucleotides: TGCGCCAGCAGCGGAGCGGGACTAGATCGTGTGGAGACCCAGTACTTC.

This clonotype was counted once. Its ends do not fully match the called genes, so a read error is possible. This CDR3 reads CASSLSRRACTGELFF. CDR3 coding DNA: TGTGCCAGCAGTTTATCTCGGCGAGCCTGCACCGGTGAGCTGTTTTTT. This chain links TRBV6-5 with TRBJ2-2; D uncertain. Germline CDR1 and CDR2: MNHEY and SVGAGI. CDR3 length: 16 amino acids.

The J gene is TRBJ2-7, the V gene TRBV7-8; no firm D call. Germline V gene data show CDR1 as SGHVS and CDR2 as FQNEAQ. Trimming removed 0 bases at V and 3 bases at J, with 9 bases between. The CDR3 totals 14 residues. The CDR3 protein is CASSLAVRFYEQYF. CDR3 DNA sequence: TGTGCCAGCAGCTTAGCGGTGAGGTTCTACGAGCAGTACTTC.

On this clonotype itself: The likely explanation is a read error, given a far larger clone one base away. The J gene is TRBJ1-6, the V gene TRBV6-1, with 7 nucleotides matching TRBD1. The J call may be wrong; the DNA end is better matched by TRBJ1-1. CDR1 is MNHNS and CDR2 is SASEGT in the germline V gene. The CDR3 length is 14 residues. In nucleotides, the CDR3 is TGTGCCAGCAGTAGGGGACAGAAGGTAACGGTAGCTTTCTTT. Translation: CASSRGQKVTVAFF.

This clonotype was picked up a small number of times. It is likely a read error: a sequence one base away is far more abundant. This sequence joins TRBV6-9 and TRBJ2-3, with 7 positions matching TRBD1. J lost 1 base, V lost 5 bases, and 6 bases had no gene match. Germline lookup yields CDR1 MNHGY and CDR2 SVAAGI. This CDR3 has 15 amino acids. The CDR3 region has the DNA TGTGCCAGCAGTCTACAGGGGCTGTGCACAGATACGCAGTATTTT. It yields the protein CASSLQGLCTDTQYF.

The chain carries TRBV20-1 and TRBJ2-3; D might be TRBD1 (5 bases). The CDR3 extends over 16 amino acids. Trimming removed 0 bases from V and 2 bases from J, with 15 bases in between. CDR1 is DFQATT and CDR2 is SNEGSKA in the germline V gene (reference sequence). CDR3 DNA: TGCAGTGCTAGAGATGGTACACAGGAGACCACAGATACGCAGTATTTT. Residues: CSARDGTQETTDTQYF.

The chain carries TRBV7-8 and TRBJ1-4; 11 bases align to TRBD1. V lost 0 bases to trimming and J lost 8 bases; unmatched junction nucleotides: 2. Germline loops: CDR1 SGHVS, CDR2 FQNEAQ. CDR3 length equals 15 residues. CDR3: CASSLADRGLEKLFF. CDR3 sequence (DNA): TGTGCCAGCAGCTTAGCGGACAGGGGGCTGGAAAAACTGTTTTTT.

In this sample, this clonotype is medium-sized. The V and J genes are TRBV2 and TRBJ1-6; no clear D gene. The V and J ends lost 6 bases and 7 bases respectively, with 10 bases between them. Germline CDR1 is SNHLY and CDR2 is FYNNEI. The CDR3 loop spans 13 amino acids. The DNA for the CDR3 is TGTGCCAGCAGAGGAGTTACAAATTCACCCCTCCACTTT. Its translation is CASRGVTNSPLHF. The full variable domain, completed using reference TRBV2 and TRBJ1-6, is EPEVTQTPSHQVTQMGQEVILRCVPISNHLYFYWYRQILGQKVEFLVSFYNNEISEKSEIFDDQFSVERPDGSNFTLKIRSTKLEDSAMYFCASRGVTNSPLHFGNGTRLTVT.

The CDR3 spells CASSYFRVGPYNEQFF. The CDR3, as DNA: TGTGCCAGCAGTTACTTCAGGGTAGGTCCCTACAATGAGCAGTTCTTC. The V call is TRBV6-2 or TRBV6-3, the J call TRBJ2-1; D may be TRBD1 (5 bases). CDR3 length equals 16 residues. The V gene lost 1 base and the J gene lost 2 bases, with 12 bases spanning the gap. Germline V gene sequence: CDR1 MNHEY, CDR2 SVGEGT.

Note on this clonotype: A far bigger clonotype differs at one base, so this is likely a read error. The chain recombines TRBV7-2 with TRBJ2-3; D remains ambiguous. The V end lost 6 bases, the J end lost 0 bases, and 1 base lay between the germline ends. The CDR3 covers 11 residues. Germline assignment: CDR1 SGHTA and CDR2 FQGNSA. CDR3 sequence: CASSSTDTQYF. CDR3 DNA sequence: TGTGCCAGCAGTAGCACAGATACGCAGTATTTT.

To note about this clonotype: This likely stems from a read error, as it lies one base from a far larger clone. This sequence joins TRBV6-5 and TRBJ1-5, with 9 bases identical to TRBD1. V lost 6 bases and J lost 0; bases outside the gene matches: 18. Looked up from germline, CDR1 is MNHEY and CDR2 is SVGAGI. This CDR3 has 20 residues. In DNA, the CDR3 is TGTGCCAGCAGCTTTTCTTTTGGGACAGGGATACCTTATAGCAATCAGCCCCAGCATTTT. Encoded protein: CASSFSFGTGIPYSNQPQHF.